The 7 T cell receptor beta chains below come from one sample, sequenced in a study of identifying expanded T cells in peripheral blood. Using immunoSEQ multiplex PCR, the repertoire was profiled, and TCRdb retains in-frame clones only, with some absent. The table lists 91,000 or so clones, about nine tenths of them singletons. The sequenced material came from blood. The receptor set was obtained from a person aged 18-70 years in good health.

This chain joins TRBV10-1 and TRBJ2-3; D is perhaps TRBD2 (5 bases). The germline CDR1 and CDR2 sequences are WNHNN and SYGVQD (reference sequence). This CDR3 region has 14 residues. The V and J ends lost 8 bases and 0 bases respectively, with 12 bases between them. In nucleotides, the CDR3 is TGCGCCAGCTCCCCTACGGGAAGCACAGATACGCAGTATTTT. It yields the protein CASSPTGSTDTQYF.

V usage is TRBV5-4 and J usage is TRBJ2-3; D unclear. Trimming took 4 bases from V and 4 from J, leaving 10 bases between them. The germline CDR1 and CDR2 sequences are SGHNT and YYREEE (reference sequence). CDR3 length: 13 residues. The CDR3 sequence is CASSPLSADTQYF. CDR3 nucleotide sequence: TGTGCCAGCAGCCCCCTGTCGGCAGATACGCAGTATTTT.

This rearrangement joins TRBV7-8 to TRBJ1-3; possible D gene TRBD1, 5 bases. CDR3 length: 16 amino acids. Trimming cost V 6 bases and J 0 bases, with 15 bases left between them. Per the germline V gene, CDR1 is SGHVS and CDR2 is FQNEAQ. The CDR3 nucleotides are TGTGCCAGCAGTTGGGGACGGCTTAACTCTGGAAACACCATATATTTT. This codes for CASSWGRLNSGNTIYF.

This chain connects TRBV7-2 to TRBJ1-1; TRBD1 aligns across 8 bases. This CDR3 is 16 amino acids long. V shed 5 bases and J 4 bases; nucleotides not matched to a gene: 12. Germline CDR1 and CDR2: SGHTA and FQGNSA. This CDR3 is CASSRLAGGRSTEAFF. As DNA, the CDR3 is TGTGCCAGCAGCAGACTCGCAGGGGGCAGAAGCACTGAAGCTTTCTTT.

The V and J genes are TRBV4-3 and TRBJ1-2; tentative D call: TRBD1 (6 bases). The V gene lost 0 bases and the J gene lost 8 bases, with 13 bases spanning the gap. The CDR3 has 14 amino acids. In germline, CDR1 is LGHNA, CDR2 YSLEER. The CDR3, as DNA: TGCGCCAGCAGCCAAGATCGACGGGGGCGAGGCTACACCTTC. This translates into CASSQDRRGRGYTF.

The gene calls are TRBV4-1 and TRBJ1-5; 9 bases fit TRBD1. The junction had 8 bases not matched to a gene; V was cut back by 4 bases and J by 4 bases. Per the germline V gene, CDR1 is MGHRA and CDR2 is YSYEKL. The CDR3 runs 16 residues. In DNA form, the CDR3 reads TGCGCCAGCAGCCCGGACAGGGGCTTAGTTAATCAGCCCCAGCATTTT. Translation gives CASSPDRGLVNQPQHF.

The CDR3 DNA is TGTGCCAGCAGCAATCTTCCCAGGGTCTACGAGCAGTACTTC. The encoded protein is CASSNLPRVYEQYF. The chain joins TRBV21-1 to TRBJ2-7; no DNA check was done on the table's D call, TRBD1. TRBV21-1 is an annotated pseudogene. CDR3 size: 14 residues.